The 25 T cell receptor beta chains given below trace back to one sample, sequenced in a study of CD8 T cells in Susac syndrome. RNA amounts of roughly 0.5 to 1 ug underwent reverse transcription with random hexamers. Via MiXCR, TCRdb re-called the immunoSEQ multiplex PCR reads, giving one row per CDR3 protein. The sample shows about 180,000 distinct CDR3 sequences, approximately 94% of them seen only once. Sequencing was performed on CD4+ T cells from PBMCs. Receptors originate from a human donor with Susac syndrome.

The gene calls are TRBV4-3 and TRBJ1-6; 9 positions match TRBD1. This CDR3 is built from 16 residues. Unmatched junction bases numbered 9, after V lost 5 bases and J lost 7 bases. Germline assignment: CDR1 LGHNA and CDR2 YSLEER. DNA for the CDR3: TGCGCCAGCAGCTTCGTAGCGGGACAGGGAAATTCACCCCTCCACTTT. Protein product: CASSFVAGQGNSPLHF.

This sequence joins TRBV19 and TRBJ2-1, with 10 nucleotides matching TRBD2. The CDR3 has 12 residues. Germline-derived CDR1 and CDR2 are LNHDA and SQIVND (reference sequence). Trimming cost V 3 bases and J 14 bases; bases outside gene matches: 4. CDR3: CASSIASGGEFF. CDR3 DNA: TGTGCCAGTAGTATCGCTAGCGGGGGTGAGTTCTTC.

This rearrangement joins TRBV6-5 to TRBJ2-7; 7 bases map to TRBD2. Looked up from germline, CDR1 is MNHEY and CDR2 is SVGAGI. This CDR3 comprises 14 residues. V lost 4 bases to trimming and J lost 4 bases; unmatched junction nucleotides: 7. DNA for the CDR3: TGTGCCAGCAGTTCTACTAGCGATCCATACGAGCAGTACTTC. This codes for CASSSTSDPYEQYF.

The rearrangement joins TRBV27 to TRBJ1-6; weak D call: TRBD1 (5 bases). The CDR3 has 18 residues. Trimming cost V 5 bases and J 7 bases, with 24 bases left between them. CDR1 is MNHEY, CDR2 SMNVEV, per germline (reference sequence). The CDR3 spells CASSPTETSGSRNSPLHF. In DNA form, the CDR3 reads TGTGCCAGCAGTCCGACCGAGACGTCAGGGTCGCGGAATTCACCCCTCCACTTT.

The chain links TRBV20-1 to TRBJ2-1; TRBD2 might be the D (8 bases). The CDR3 is 16 amino acids. Germline V gives CDR1 DFQATT, CDR2 SNEGSKA (reference sequence). V gave up 0 bases and J gave up 9 bases, with 21 bases separating them. The CDR3 nucleotides are TGCAGTGCTAGAGATCAGGGGGGGAGCGGGGGAGGTGAGCAGTTCTTC. It is translated as CSARDQGGSGGGEQFF.

J is TRBJ2-2 and V is TRBV25-1; D gene uncertain. This CDR3 spans 13 amino acids. V lost 4 bases, J lost 9 bases, and 12 bases lay in between. Germline V CDR1 and CDR2: MGHDK, SYGVNS. CDR3 DNA: TGTGCCAGCAGTGGAGAGGCTAGGAGGGAGCTGTTTTTT. It translates to CASSGEARRELFF.

The chain joins TRBV11-2 to TRBJ1-6, with D tentatively TRBD1 (5 bases). Germline-derived CDR1 and CDR2 are SGHAT and FQNNGV. Trimming stripped 4 bases from V and 6 bases from J, with 16 bases between. CDR3 length: 16 amino acids. The CDR3 sequence: CASSSETGRTNSPLHF. The DNA of the CDR3 is TGTGCCAGCAGCTCGGAAACGGGACGCACTAATTCACCCCTCCACTTT.

V and J are TRBV4-2 and TRBJ2-7, with D possibly matching TRBD2 (7 bases). V lost 0 bases, J lost 4 bases, and 19 bases lay in between. Germline V gives CDR1 LGHNA, CDR2 YNFKEQ. The length of the CDR3 is 17 residues. The CDR3 reads CASSQEPSGTFGYEQYF. The CDR3 DNA follows: TGTGCCAGCAGCCAAGAGCCCAGCGGGACATTTGGGTACGAGCAGTACTTC.

The chain has TRBV10-3 and TRBJ2-5; weak D call: TRBD1 (6 bases). The CDR3 is made up of 15 amino acids. Per the germline V gene, CDR1 is ENHRY and CDR2 is SYGVKD. Trimming removed 7 bases at V and 2 bases at J, with 17 bases between. CDR3 DNA: TGTGCCATCACCCCCGGGACAAACACTCAAGAGACCCAGTACTTC. Translation gives CAITPGTNTQETQYF.

The J gene is TRBJ1-1, the V gene TRBV6-5; D may be TRBD1 (5 bases). V was cut by 5 bases and J by 1 base, with 8 bases left in between. The CDR3 runs 13 residues. Looked up from germline, CDR1 is MNHEY and CDR2 is SVGAGI. This CDR3 is CASSRTKNTEAFF. The CDR3 region has the DNA TGTGCCAGCAGTAGGACAAAGAACACTGAAGCTTTCTTT.

V usage is TRBV9 and J usage is TRBJ1-1; 7 bases map to TRBD1. This CDR3 is built from 15 residues. Per germline, CDR1 SGDLS and CDR2 YYNGEE. V shed 0 bases and J 5 bases; nucleotides not matched to a gene: 7. CDR3 amino acids: CASSVAPGGGTEAFF. CDR3 bases: TGTGCCAGCAGCGTAGCTCCAGGGGGAGGGACTGAAGCTTTCTTT.

This rearrangement joins TRBV9 to TRBJ2-1; D assignment may be TRBD1 or TRBD2 (6 bases each). The V end was cut by 1 base, the J end by 3 bases, with 14 bases between. The germline CDR1 and CDR2 sequences are SGDLS and YYNGEE. CDR3 size: 16 residues. The CDR3 is CASSVYRGAVYNEQFF. In DNA form, the CDR3 reads TGTGCCAGCAGCGTATATAGGGGGGCTGTCTACAATGAGCAGTTCTTC.

J is TRBJ2-7 and V is TRBV7-9, with D maybe TRBD2 (5 bases). CDR1 SEHNR and CDR2 FQNEAQ come from the germline V gene (reference sequence). Trimming shortened V by 1 base and J by 1 base, and 8 bases separated the two germline ends. The CDR3 covers 14 residues. CDR3 residues: CASSLGTGSYEQYF. CDR3 sequence (DNA): TGTGCCAGCAGCTTAGGAACGGGATCCTACGAGCAGTACTTC.

V and J are TRBV3-1 and TRBJ2-7, with no clear D. CDR1 and CDR2 from the germline V gene are LGHDT and YNNKEL (reference sequence). The CDR3 runs 13 residues. Trimming took off 4 bases at V and 2 bases at J, with 9 bases between the two ends. This CDR3 is CASSRSLPYEQYF. Written as DNA, the CDR3 is TGTGCCAGCAGCCGTTCGCTCCCCTACGAGCAGTACTTC.

The V and J genes are TRBV29-1 and TRBJ1-1, with D maybe TRBD1 (5 bases). In germline, CDR1 is SQVTM, CDR2 ANQGSEA. Trimming took off 4 bases at V and 3 bases at J, with 6 bases between the two ends. This CDR3 comprises 11 residues. In nucleotides, the CDR3 is TGCAGCGTTGTCAGGGACACTGAAGCTTTCTTT. This gives the protein CSVVRDTEAFF.

The rearrangement joins TRBV7-9 to TRBJ1-1, with D hard to call. In germline, CDR1 is SEHNR, CDR2 FQNEAQ (reference sequence). Between the trimmed V and J ends, which lost 1 base and 4 bases, there was a span of 13 bases. This CDR3 is 15 amino acids long. CDR3 sequence (DNA): TGTGCCAGCAGCTTAGAACACGGAGGTTCCACTGAAGCTTTCTTT. This codes for CASSLEHGGSTEAFF.

This chain connects TRBV20-1 to TRBJ2-5; D unresolved. The V and J ends lost 2 bases and 5 bases respectively, with 15 bases between them. The CDR3 is 14 residues long. Per the germline V gene, CDR1 is DFQATT and CDR2 is SNEGSKA (reference sequence). The CDR3: CSARPRHHSETQYF. CDR3 nucleotides: TGCAGTGCTAGACCACGACACCATTCGGAGACCCAGTACTTC.

The rearrangement links TRBV9 to TRBJ2-1, with TRBD2 identical over 10 bases. The CDR3 has 14 residues. Trimming at V came to 4 bases and at J to 8 bases, leaving 6 bases not matched to a gene. In germline, CDR1 is SGDLS, CDR2 YYNGEE. Written as DNA, the CDR3 is TGTGCCAGCAGCTACGGGACTAGCGAGCATGAGCAGTTCTTC. Amino acids: CASSYGTSEHEQFF.

The V and J genes are TRBV20-1 and TRBJ2-3, with D tentatively TRBD2 (6 bases). V lost 0 bases, J lost 1 base, and 8 bases lay in between. CDR3 length equals 14 residues. From germline, CDR1 is DFQATT and CDR2 SNEGSKA (reference sequence). CDR3 bases: TGCAGTGCTAGAGAGGCGGGACGCACAGATACGCAGTATTTT. Protein: CSAREAGRTDTQYF.

The chain uses TRBV7-9 and TRBJ1-2; tentative D call: TRBD1 (5 bases). The CDR3 totals 14 residues. CDR1 is SEHNR and CDR2 is FQNEAQ in the germline V gene (reference sequence). Trimming took off 1 base at V and 6 bases at J, with 12 bases between the two ends. CDR3 sequence: CASSLETTADGYTF. For the CDR3, the DNA is TGTGCCAGCAGCTTAGAAACGACAGCTGATGGCTACACCTTC.

The V and J genes are TRBV5-1 and TRBJ2-5; 8 positions match TRBD2. After removal of 3 bases from V and 5 bases from J, the junction contained 6 bases not matched to a gene. The germline V gene encodes CDR1 SGHRS and CDR2 YFSETQ. The CDR3 runs 14 residues. CDR3 in amino acids: CASSSGTRGETQYF. CDR3 nucleotides: TGCGCCAGCAGCTCCGGGACTAGAGGCGAGACCCAGTACTTC.

J is TRBJ2-4 and V is TRBV29-1; tentative D call: TRBD1 (6 bases). Trimming cost V 6 bases and J 0 bases, with 12 bases left between them. The CDR3 has 14 amino acids. Germline values: CDR1 SQVTM, CDR2 ANQGSEA. The CDR3 protein is CSVGTTLAKNIQYF. CDR3 bases: TGCAGCGTGGGGACAACACTAGCCAAAAACATTCAGTACTTC.

V gene TRBV6-2 or TRBV6-3 combines with J gene TRBJ2-2; maybe TRBD2 (6 bases). Trimming removed 10 bases at V and 2 bases at J, with 20 bases between. The CDR3 spans 16 residues. Germline V gene lookup returns CDR1 MNHEY and CDR2 SVGEGT. The CDR3 here is CAIPARRGGNTGELFF. The DNA for the CDR3 is TGTGCCATTCCCGCCCGGAGGGGAGGTAACACCGGGGAGCTGTTTTTT.

V and J are TRBV10-3 and TRBJ2-5; 8 bases map to TRBD1. The V and J ends lost 7 bases and 2 bases, in that order; junction bases with no gene match: 6. Germline loops: CDR1 ENHRY, CDR2 SYGVKD. The CDR3 spans 14 residues. CDR3 protein: CAITRDRRQETQYF. CDR3 sequence (DNA): TGTGCCATCACCCGGGACAGGCGACAAGAGACCCAGTACTTC.

This chain uses TRBV14 with TRBJ2-3; D tentatively reads TRBD1 or TRBD2 (5 bases each). From germline, CDR1 is SGHDN and CDR2 FVKESK. The V and J ends lost 0 bases and 2 bases respectively, with 12 bases between them. CDR3 length: 16 amino acids. CDR3 residues: CASSQDRDPHTDTQYF. The CDR3 DNA reads as TGTGCCAGCAGCCAAGACCGGGACCCCCACACAGATACGCAGTATTTT.